This TCR beta chain was recovered during a study of identifying expanded T cells in peripheral blood. The assay was immunoSEQ multiplex PCR, and TCRdb's table has in-frame clones only and misses some. The sample includes about 78,000 clones, approximately 84% of them seen just once. Comment on this clone: The antigen remains unidentified.

No infections or other immune events were documented during collection. General observations from the study: Variance in clone template counts between approximately 2-week samples significantly increased with total template count across all healthy donors. Technical replicates showed roughly 1.2 changed clones; about two weeks roughly 16; four weeks 19.

The germline V gene encodes CDR1 LNHNV and CDR2 YYDKDF (reference sequence). This CDR3 is built from 17 residues. Losses at the gene ends were 0 bases for V and 0 bases for J; bases not matched to a gene: 5. Source material: blood. The clonotype comes from a person aged 18-69 years in good health. The genes are TRBV15 and TRBJ2-1; 7 nucleotides agree with TRBD2. The CDR3 spells CATSRDSGPFSYNEQFF. The CDR3 coding sequence is TGTGCCACCAGCAGAGATAGCGGGCCCTTCTCCTACAATGAGCAGTTCTTC.